Following are 13 T cell receptor beta chains from one sample sequenced in a study of siplizumab effects on memory and regulatory T cells. Generated by immunoSEQ multiplex PCR, the TCRdb table keeps only in-frame clones and is missing some. This sample has some 100,000 clones; 80% to 95% occur once, and the top ten carry about 0.15%. The sequenced sample was CD4+ T cells sorted from blood. The receptors originated from a human donor in good health.

The chain employs TRBV5-6 and TRBJ2-7, with D tentatively TRBD1 (6 bases). Germline loops: CDR1 SGHDT, CDR2 YYEEEE. V lost 5 bases, J lost 0 bases, and 12 bases lay in between. The CDR3 loop spans 14 amino acids. For the CDR3, the DNA is TGTGCCAGCAGGGCCAGGGGCAGCTCCTACGAGCAGTACTTC. Its protein is CASRARGSSYEQYF. Together with reference TRBV5-6 and TRBJ2-7, the CDR3 gives the full variable domain: DAGVTQSPTHLIKTRGQQVTLRCSPKSGHDTVSWYQQALGQGPQFIFQYYEEEERQRGNFPDRFSGHQFPNYSSELNVNALLLGDSALYLCASRARGSSYEQYFGPGTRLTVT.

This clone has just a few counts. This rearrangement joins TRBV10-3 to TRBJ1-2, with D maybe TRBD1 (6 bases). The CDR3 totals 14 residues. In germline, CDR1 is ENHRY, CDR2 SYGVKD. Trimming took off 8 bases at V and 0 bases at J, with 13 bases between the two ends. The CDR3 bases are TGTGCCATCGTCGGGGACACATCTAACTATGGCTACACCTTC. Amino acids: CAIVGDTSNYGYTF.

The chain employs TRBV7-9 and TRBJ2-1; D unresolved. The CDR3 has 12 amino acids. From germline, CDR1 is SEHNR and CDR2 FQNEAQ (reference sequence). The germline V and J ends were trimmed by 1 base and 6 bases, with 4 bases remaining between them. The CDR3 here is CASSLGFNEQFF. CDR3 nucleotide sequence: TGTGCCAGCAGCTTAGGGTTCAATGAGCAGTTCTTC.

The chain links TRBV5-6 to TRBJ2-5, with 14 bases that match TRBD2. This CDR3 has 16 amino acids. Trimming removed 4 bases from V and 3 bases from J; junction bases left unmatched: 5. The germline CDR1 and CDR2 sequences are SGHDT and YYEEEE. CDR3 DNA: TGTGCCAGCAGCCGAGGACTAGCGGGGGGAGAAGAGACCCAGTACTTC. Translation gives CASSRGLAGGEETQYF.

V and J are TRBV30 and TRBJ1-2; D not resolved. The V gene lost 1 base and the J gene lost 2 bases, with 8 bases spanning the gap. Germline-derived CDR1 and CDR2 are GTSNPN and SVGIG (reference sequence). This CDR3 contains 13 residues. Here the CDR3 reads CAWSGRLNYGYTF. The DNA of the CDR3 is TGTGCCTGGAGTGGACGGCTAAACTATGGCTACACCTTC. The full variable domain, with the rest looked up from reference TRBV30 and TRBJ1-2, is SQTIHQWPATLVQPVGSPLSLECTVEGTSNPNLYWYRQAAGRGLQLLFYSVGIGQISSEVPQNLSASRPQDRQFILSSKKLLLSDSGFYLCAWSGRLNYGYTFGSGTRLTVV.

The chain is built from TRBV5-1 and TRBJ2-1; 8 positions match TRBD2. Germline V gene sequence: CDR1 SGHRS, CDR2 YFSETQ. The junction had 5 bases not matched to a gene; V was cut back by 0 bases and J by 9 bases. CDR3 length: 14 residues. CDR3 DNA: TGCGCCAGCAGCTTGGTGGTAGCGGGGAGTGAGCAGTTCTTC. It is translated as CASSLVVAGSEQFF. The whole variable domain, remainder taken from reference TRBV5-1 and TRBJ2-1, is KAGVTQTPRYLIKTRGQQVTLSCSPISGHRSVSWYQQTPGQGLQFLFEYFSETQRNKGNFPGRFSGRQFSNSRSEMNVSTLELGDSALYLCASSLVVAGSEQFFGPGTRLTVL.

The J gene is TRBJ2-5, the V gene TRBV19; D gene unclear. The V and J ends lost 2 bases and 5 bases respectively, with 12 bases between them. The germline V gene has CDR1 LNHDA and CDR2 SQIVND (reference sequence). The CDR3 totals 14 residues. CDR3 in amino acids: CASSIFGAAETQYF. CDR3 DNA: TGTGCCAGTAGTATATTCGGTGCGGCGGAGACCCAGTACTTC.

The genes are TRBV2 and TRBJ1-1, with TRBD1 matching over 7 bases. This CDR3 is built from 14 residues. V lost 6 bases and J lost 4; bases outside the gene matches: 8. The V gene's germline CDR1 is SNHLY and CDR2 FYNNEI. CDR3 nucleotides: TGTGCCAGCAGACTACAGGGGAGTGGCACTGAAGCTTTCTTT. As protein: CASRLQGSGTEAFF.

The rearrangement uses TRBV7-7 and TRBJ2-5; 7 positions match TRBD1. V was pared by 8 bases and J by 5 bases, with 11 bases of the junction left unmatched. CDR3 length: 14 residues. Germline CDR1 is SSHAT and CDR2 is FNYEAQ (reference sequence). The CDR3 nucleotides are TGTGCCAGCGGTAGAGGGGGCGGTGGGGAGACCCAGTACTTC. The encoded protein is CASGRGGGGETQYF.

This clone was seen just once. The chain employs TRBV5-1 and TRBJ2-1, with TRBD2 matching 9 bases. The CDR3 loop spans 15 amino acids. V shed 3 bases and J 7 bases; nucleotides not matched to a gene: 8. Germline V lookup: CDR1 SGHRS, CDR2 YFSETQ. This CDR3 reads CASSSDSGGRNEQFF. The CDR3 coding sequence is TGCGCCAGCAGCTCTGATAGCGGGGGACGTAATGAGCAGTTCTTC.

The CDR3 is CSVSNTEAFF. CDR3 nucleotide sequence: TGCAGCGTTTCGAACACTGAAGCTTTCTTT. V usage is TRBV29-1 and J usage is TRBJ1-1; D gene uncertain. The CDR3 runs 10 residues. Looked up from germline, CDR1 is SQVTM and CDR2 is ANQGSEA. The ends were cut back, 5 bases at V and 1 base at J, with 2 bases in the middle.

This chain connects TRBV29-1 to TRBJ1-3, with D hard to call. V was cut by 2 bases and J by 1 base, with 9 bases left in between. Per germline, CDR1 SQVTM and CDR2 ANQGSEA. The CDR3 length is 14 residues. This CDR3 is CSVELVGSGNTIYF. DNA for the CDR3: TGCAGCGTTGAATTGGTAGGGTCTGGAAACACCATATATTTT.

Only one count was recorded for this clone. The V and J genes are TRBV5-4 and TRBJ2-1; D call uncertain. Germline V gives CDR1 SGHNT, CDR2 YYREEE (reference sequence). The CDR3 has 15 residues. Trimming pared 0 bases from V and 5 bases from J, leaving 12 bases between. The CDR3 is CASSLVGGIDNEQFF. The DNA of the CDR3 is TGTGCCAGCAGCTTGGTGGGTGGGATAGACAATGAGCAGTTCTTC.